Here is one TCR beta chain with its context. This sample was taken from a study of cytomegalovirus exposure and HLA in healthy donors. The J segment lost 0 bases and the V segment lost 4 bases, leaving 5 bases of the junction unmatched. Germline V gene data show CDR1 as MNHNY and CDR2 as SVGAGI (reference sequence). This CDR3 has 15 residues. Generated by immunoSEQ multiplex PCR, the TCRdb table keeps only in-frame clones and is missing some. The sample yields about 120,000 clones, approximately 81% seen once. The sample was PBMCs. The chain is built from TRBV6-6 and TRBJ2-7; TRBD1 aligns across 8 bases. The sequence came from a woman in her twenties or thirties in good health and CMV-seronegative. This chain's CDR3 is CASSLTGANSYEQYF. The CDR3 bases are TGTGCCAGCAGTTTGACAGGGGCCAACTCCTACGAGCAGTACTTC.